Sequencing of this T cell receptor (beta chain) was carried out in a study of regulatory T cells in long-lasting Graves disease. Overall study results and limits: It was possible that the small sample size reduced accuracy. Less diverse TCR repertoires were seen in persistent Graves' patients than in newly diagnosed ones. Thyroid tissue went unstudied; only peripheral blood was examined.

This clonotype has a handful of counts. Its antigen is undetermined. To make TCR beta libraries, researchers used iRepertoire HTBI primers and Arm-PCR of CDR3 regions. TCRdb called the multiplex PCR reads again in MiXCR, with one record for every CDR3 protein. The data hold about 470,000 distinct CDR3 sequences, with 20% to 25% observed a single time. Trimming at V came to 2 bases and at J to 5 bases, leaving 3 bases not matched to a gene. The CDR3 has 13 amino acids. Germline CDR1 and CDR2: SGDLS and YYNGEE. As to time point: persistent/refractory GD, antithyroid drugs over 5 years with positive TRAb. RNA from PBMCs was the source of the TCR library. In Xi'an, China, an endocrinology department was the source of patients.

Sequences were derived from peripheral blood mononuclear cells (PBMCs), sampled when the disease was refractory, from a patient treated with antithyroid drugs. The chain carries TRBV9 and TRBJ2-5; 7 bases map to TRBD1. This receptor was obtained from a female donor with Graves disease. The CDR3 DNA is TGTGCCAGCAGCGTGACAGGGATGGAGACCCAGTACTTC. Amino acid sequence: CASSVTGMETQYF.